This TCR beta chain was sequenced for a study of blood T cells in healthy people across ages (dated by TCRdb to 2015 to 2017). Turning to the overall study: In model experiments, template switching captured about one uniquely barcoded TCR beta cDNA molecule for every two T cells. To track age-related changes in TCR beta repertoire diversity, the study relied on deep sequencing normalized with unique cDNA molecular identifiers. The donors were split into four age groups: young (average about 16 years), middle-aged (about 40), aged (more than 60) and long-lived (over 80). To avoid experimental bias, donors of different ages were distributed randomly across sequencing lanes. Using the same blood draw, the study looked at two additional independent replicas of 1 million unique cDNA reads for two donors, one aged 18 to 30 and the other aged 80 or older. Overall results and qualifications from the work: Estimates of total diversity based on one million sequenced T cells were regarded as lower bounds and as underestimates. Because the CMV infection status of the donors was unknown, age-related changes in expanded clonotypes may potentially have been confounded. Observed TCR beta diversity per million T cells fell roughly linearly with age, and a significant reduction was already apparent by age around 39. Bulk unsorted PBMC profiling prevented conclusive comparison of naive and antigen-experienced compartments. Compared with the aged group, the long-lived group had more naive CD4+ T cells, fewer expanded clones and increased TCR diversity, suggesting age selection. A strong correlation was found between observed TCR beta diversity and the percentage of naive T cells measured by flow cytometry.

The roughly 39 donors, aged 6 to 90 years, were systemically healthy Caucasian individuals from Russia. Each donor gave ten milliliters of peripheral blood, collected into EDTA-treated Vacutainer tubes. Ficoll-Paque density-gradient centrifugation was used to isolate PBMCs, with at least 6 million per sample. Total RNA, at least 6 micrograms per sample, was extracted from PBMCs with Trizol reagent. For every donor, flow cytometry on a PBMC aliquot measured the percentage of naive CD45RAhigh/CD27high T cells. On this clonotype: No antigen is known for it. No qualities accompany the bases; no much larger clone lies one base away.

The library was obtained by 5' RACE. Sequencer: Illumina HiSeq 2500. A second PCR of about 7 to 12 cycles was run with a J-beta primer mix and a sample-barcoded 5' primer. Each TCR beta cDNA molecule received a unique molecular identifier from a template-switch 5' adaptor carrying 12 random nucleotides. Each sample yielded at least 3 million CDR3-containing paired-end reads. First-strand cDNA synthesis was performed from all RNA using the Mint cDNA synthesis kit, with priming by a TRBC-specific oligonucleotide. Following uracil-DNA glycosylase treatment, all cDNA underwent a first 18-cycle PCR with the universal primers M1SS and BC2_uni_R. Processing in the source paper ran as follows. Each sample was normalized by randomly selecting 1 million high-quality reads, each carrying a distinct molecular identifier. Instead of being binned into consensus sequences, reads that shared molecular identifiers were thrown out. MiTCR, set to a Q25 quality threshold and the strictest error-elimination algorithm, was used for CDR3 identification, clonotype clustering and error correction. A nonparametric unseen species model using Euler transformation provided a lower-bound estimate of total TCR beta diversity. TCRdb cleaned the public reads at Q25 with fastp, built clones with MiXCR and kept in-frame beta chains. All rows with the same CDR3 protein become a single entry with the most common DNA and genes. These V and J calls derive from TCRdb rather than the authors' analysis. This sample holds hundreds of thousands of distinct CDR3 sequences; about three fifths were observed only once. The top ten clonotypes cover 20% to 25% of the sample.

Per the germline V gene (reference sequence), SEHNR is the CDR1 and FQNEAQ is the CDR2. Including cysteine and phenylalanine, the CDR3 has 15 amino acids. CDR3 DNA is the only sequence kept; it has 45 bases, read in frame from the first base. Trimming accounts for 5 bases at V and 9 bases at J, while the number of junction bases matched to no gene is 11. The sequenced material came from blood. The chain is assembled from TRBV7-9 and TRBJ2-1; TRBD2 lines up with 9 middle nucleotides. The receptor was isolated from a man aged 25-45 years in good health. CDR3 reads: CASSPTWTSEVEQFF. The DNA is as follows: TGTGCCAGCAGCCCTACGTGGACTAGCGAAGTTGAGCAGTTCTTC.